The 29 T cell receptor beta chains in this list originate from one sample, sequenced in a study of blood T cell repertoires in COVID-19. Method: immunoSEQ multiplex PCR; TCRdb's copy keeps in-frame clones and lacks some. Seen here are 150,000 to 200,000 clones, around 85% observed once, and the top ten hold 10% to 11%. Material for sequencing was peripheral blood. Source of these receptors: a human donor with active or convalescent COVID-19. The donor label of this sample is uncertain.

This clone appeared once. This chain uses TRBV19 with TRBJ1-5; D possibly corresponds to TRBD1 (5 bases). V gave up 1 base and J gave up 0 bases, with 13 bases separating them. CDR1 LNHDA and CDR2 SQIVND come from the germline V gene (reference sequence). This CDR3 has 17 amino acids. CDR3 loop: CASSIAGRVYSNQPQHF. The CDR3 DNA reads as TGTGCCAGTAGTATAGCAGGGAGGGTGTATAGCAATCAGCCCCAGCATTTT.

In DNA, the CDR3 is TGTGCCAGCAGTTTCCGCACTAGCACAGATACGCAGTATTTT. Translation gives CASSFRTSTDTQYF. The chain is built from TRBV27 and TRBJ2-3, with no clear D. V lost 3 bases and J lost 0, with 7 bases in between. Germline V gene lookup returns CDR1 MNHEY and CDR2 SMNVEV (reference sequence). The CDR3 contains 14 residues.

CDR3 in amino acids: CASSLGLAGLYEQYF. CDR3 DNA: TGTGCCAGCAGCTTAGGACTAGCGGGGCTCTACGAGCAGTACTTC. The V and J genes are TRBV11-3 and TRBJ2-7; 11 bases fit TRBD2. This CDR3 has 15 residues. Trimming took 1 base from V and 3 from J; bases not matched to a gene: 2. From germline, CDR1 is SGHNT and CDR2 YENEEA.

This clone was detected only once. The chain combines TRBV7-9 with TRBJ2-1; a possible D gene is TRBD1 (7 bases). CDR1 is SEHNR, CDR2 FQNEAQ, per germline (reference sequence). Trimming removed 1 base at V and 5 bases at J, with 21 bases between. The CDR3 length is 18 residues. The CDR3 protein is CASSLVDITGGTDNEQFF. The CDR3 bases are TGTGCCAGCAGCTTAGTGGACATCACGGGCGGGACAGACAATGAGCAGTTCTTC.

The chain has TRBV6-5 and TRBJ2-7, with 8 bases aligning to TRBD1. The trim removed 4 bases at V and 6 bases at J, leaving 5 bases unmatched. The V gene's germline CDR1 is MNHEY and CDR2 SVGAGI. The CDR3 consists of 13 residues. CDR3 protein: CASSWTGPGEQYF. CDR3 DNA sequence: TGTGCCAGCAGTTGGACAGGGCCGGGCGAGCAGTACTTC.

The chain carries TRBV28 and TRBJ1-5; 7 nucleotides agree with TRBD1. The CDR3 runs to 16 residues. The V gene's germline CDR1 is MDHEN and CDR2 SYDVKM. V gave up 5 bases and J gave up 3 bases; unmatched junction bases: 10. In DNA form, the CDR3 reads TGTGCCAGCAGTAGCCCTTGGACAGGCAACAATCAGCCCCAGCATTTT. It translates to CASSSPWTGNNQPQHF. Together with reference TRBV28 and TRBJ1-5, the CDR3 gives the full variable domain: DVKVTQSSRYLVKRTGEKVFLECVQDMDHENMFWYRQDPGLGLRLIYFSYDVKMKEKGDIPEGYSVSREKKERFSLILESASTNQTSMYLCASSSPWTGNNQPQHFGDGTRLSIL.

This clone appeared a single time. The V call is TRBV4-2, the J call TRBJ2-7, with 13 bases lining up with TRBD2. CDR3 length: 16 amino acids. J was trimmed by 7 bases and V by 4 bases; bases with no gene match: 10. Germline V gene sequence: CDR1 LGHNA, CDR2 YNFKEQ. This CDR3 is CASSRGTSGILREQYF. CDR3 coding DNA: TGTGCCAGCAGCCGGGGGACTAGCGGGATACTACGGGAGCAGTACTTC.

This clone was counted only a few times. The chain has TRBV30 and TRBJ1-3, with a weak D call TRBD1 (5 bases). The V end lost 1 base, the J end lost 6 bases, and 10 bases lay between the germline ends. Germline values: CDR1 GTSNPN, CDR2 SVGIG (reference sequence). This CDR3 is built from 13 residues. CDR3 nucleotide sequence: TGTGCCTGGAGTGCGCAGGGACTAAACACCATATATTTT. Amino acid sequence: CAWSAQGLNTIYF.

The J gene is TRBJ2-1, the V gene TRBV27, with 10 bases fitting TRBD1. This CDR3 has 18 residues. The trim removed 3 bases at V and 1 base at J, leaving 9 bases unmatched. Germline-derived CDR1 and CDR2 are MNHEY and SMNVEV (reference sequence). The chain's CDR3 is CASSLGQGNSRSYNEQFF. CDR3 coding DNA: TGTGCCAGCAGTTTGGGACAGGGGAATAGTCGTTCCTACAATGAGCAGTTCTTC.

The V call is TRBV12-3 or TRBV12-4, the J call TRBJ2-3, with 8 bases identical to TRBD2. The CDR3 runs to 13 residues. Losses at the gene ends were 5 bases for V and 4 bases for J; bases not matched to a gene: 2. The CDR3 DNA reads TGTGCCAGCAGTGTGCGGGGGGCAGATACGCAGTATTTT. It is translated as CASSVRGADTQYF.

The chain recombines TRBV18 with TRBJ2-2; D may be TRBD2 (7 bases). The V and J ends lost 4 bases and 7 bases respectively, with 28 bases between them. The germline V gene encodes CDR1 KGHSH and CDR2 LQKENI. CDR3 length equals 19 residues. The chain's CDR3 is CASSLDVGTSREIHGELFF. The CDR3 coding sequence is TGTGCCAGCTCACTGGACGTGGGGACATCGCGGGAGATCCACGGGGAGCTGTTTTTT.

Of note for this clone: One end of the junction fails to match germline, which may point to a read error. The J gene is TRBJ2-7, the V gene TRBV7-7; D is perhaps TRBD1 (6 bases). Germline-derived CDR1 and CDR2 are SSHAT and FNYEAQ (reference sequence). CDR3 length equals 13 residues. The CDR3 reads CASSPGTPYEQYF. Here the CDR3 DNA reads TGTGCTAGCAGTCCAGGGACACCTTACGAGCAGTACTTC.

The chain employs TRBV7-2 and TRBJ2-3; D may be TRBD2 (5 bases). In germline, CDR1 is SGHTA, CDR2 FQGNSA. V lost 3 bases and J 5 bases, leaving 21 bases between the germline ends. The CDR3 extends over 17 amino acids. Written as DNA, the CDR3 is TGTGCCAGCAGCTTTACGAGGCGGGTCTCCCCGGGAGATACGCAGTATTTT. Translation gives CASSFTRRVSPGDTQYF. Based on the CDR3 plus reference TRBV7-2 and TRBJ2-3, the full variable domain is GAGVSQSPSNKVTEKGKDVELRCDPISGHTALYWYRQSLGQGLEFLIYFQGNSAPDKSGLPSDRFSAERTGGSVSTLTIQRTQQEDSAVYLCASSFTRRVSPGDTQYFGPGTRLTVL.

The chain carries TRBV7-3 and TRBJ1-6, with 7 bases matching TRBD1. The germline V gene has CDR1 SGHTA and CDR2 FQGTGA. The junction had 4 bases not matched to a gene; V was cut back by 2 bases and J by 6 bases. CDR3 size: 15 residues. In DNA, the CDR3 is TGTGCCAGCAGCTTAGCCGGGACAGCTAATTCACCCCTCCACTTT. It specifies CASSLAGTANSPLHF.

The chain links TRBV10-3 to TRBJ2-7, with 9 bases aligning to TRBD1. V shed 5 bases and J 9 bases; nucleotides not matched to a gene: 17. From germline, CDR1 is ENHRY and CDR2 SYGVKD. The CDR3 sequence is 16 residues long. The CDR3, as DNA: TGTGCCATCAGTAATGAGGGGGGGACAGGGCCCCGTTTGCAGTACTTC. Protein sequence: CAISNEGGTGPRLQYF.

The CDR3 reads CASLGQNTEAFF. In DNA form, the CDR3 reads TGCGCCAGTTTAGGACAGAACACTGAAGCTTTCTTT. The chain employs TRBV5-1 and TRBJ1-1, with D perhaps matching TRBD1 (5 bases). Germline assignment: CDR1 SGHRS and CDR2 YFSETQ. CDR3 length: 12 amino acids. Trimming removed 8 bases from V and 1 base from J, with 9 bases in between.

The chain has TRBV7-2 and TRBJ2-2; TRBD2 matches at 11 bases. The CDR3 contains 17 residues. Germline CDR1 is SGHTA and CDR2 is FQGNSA. V trimming: 0 bases; J trimming: 4 bases; junction bases outside the gene matches: 4. Written as DNA, the CDR3 is TGTGCCAGCAGCTTAGCGCGACTAGCGGGGCTCACCGGGGAGCTGTTTTTT. Translation: CASSLARLAGLTGELFF.

DNA of the CDR3: TGTGCCAGCAGCCATGGCAGGGGGGACAATGAGCAGTTCTTC. This codes for CASSHGRGDNEQFF. V is TRBV3-1 (or the pseudogene TRBV3-2) and J is TRBJ2-1; TRBD1 is a possible D gene (7 bases). The CDR3 spans 14 residues. With 3 bases removed from V and 5 bases from J, the gap between germline ends came to 11 bases. Per germline, CDR1 LGHDT and CDR2 YNNKEL (reference sequence).

This clone showed up just a few times. This chain uses TRBV2 with TRBJ2-3, with 11 bases identical to TRBD2. This CDR3 is 18 amino acids long. From germline, CDR1 is SNHLY and CDR2 FYNNEI. The ends lost 4 bases at V and 0 bases at J; junction bases unmatched: 9. In DNA form, the CDR3 reads TGTGCCAGCAGTGCCTGGGCTAGCGGGGGGACTAGCACAGATACGCAGTATTTT. This translates into CASSAWASGGTSTDTQYF.

The table lists this clone with a few counts. The genes are TRBV6-5 and TRBJ1-1; no clear D gene. V dropped 4 bases and J dropped 5 bases, with 11 bases sitting between them. The CDR3 is 13 residues long. Germline V gene lookup returns CDR1 MNHEY and CDR2 SVGAGI. The CDR3 DNA follows: TGTGCCAGCAGTTGGGAGTTGAGGACTGAAGCTTTCTTT. It translates to CASSWELRTEAFF.

The chain is built from TRBV12-5 and TRBJ2-3, with a tentative D call TRBD2 (5 bases). V lost 0 bases and J 1 base, leaving 8 bases between the germline ends. The CDR3 sequence is 15 residues long. In germline, CDR1 is LGHNT, CDR2 FRNRAP. The CDR3: CASGLVEEGTDTQYF. In DNA, the CDR3 is TGTGCTAGTGGTTTGGTAGAGGAGGGCACAGATACGCAGTATTTT.

The rearrangement joins TRBV7-9 to TRBJ1-5; 7 bases are a match to TRBD1. V lost 5 bases, J lost 4 bases, and 2 bases stayed unmatched. Germline CDR1 is SEHNR and CDR2 is FQNEAQ (reference sequence). The CDR3 consists of 13 residues. CDR3 sequence: CASSPTGNQPQHF. The CDR3 nucleotides read TGTGCCAGCAGCCCGACAGGGAATCAGCCCCAGCATTTT. The variable domain in full, completed from reference TRBV7-9 and TRBJ1-5, reads DTGVSQNPRHKITKRGQNVTFRCDPISEHNRLYWYRQTLGQGPEFLTYFQNEAQLEKSRLLSDRFSAERPKGSFSTLEIQRTEQGDSAMYLCASSPTGNQPQHFGDGTRLSIL.

This clone was seen more than once but under ten times. V usage is TRBV7-9 and J usage is TRBJ1-1; 7 positions agree with TRBD1. Trimming removed 5 bases from V and 0 bases from J; junction bases left unmatched: 12. CDR3 length: 17 residues. Germline CDR1 and CDR2: SEHNR and FQNEAQ (reference sequence). The CDR3 coding sequence is TGTGCCAGCAGCCGTTTCTCAGGGGGAATGATGAACACTGAAGCTTTCTTT. Encoded protein: CASSRFSGGMMNTEAFF.

The CDR3 sequence: CASSYAGGGLYF. The DNA of the CDR3 is TGTGCCAGCAGCTACGCAGGGGGCGGCCTGTACTTC. The V gene is TRBV11-2, the J gene TRBJ2-7; 8 positions match TRBD1. Germline lookup yields CDR1 SGHAT and CDR2 FQNNGV. The ends lost 4 bases at V and 12 bases at J; junction bases unmatched: 8. The CDR3 covers 12 residues.

The chain carries TRBV6-2 or TRBV6-3 and TRBJ1-2; the D is unclear. Germline CDR1 reads MNHEY; CDR2 reads SVGEGT. Trimming removed 5 bases from V and 4 bases from J, with 17 bases in between. This CDR3 region has 15 residues. This chain's CDR3 is CASSVQADKIYGYTF. CDR3 coding DNA: TGTGCCAGCAGTGTCCAGGCCGACAAGATCTATGGCTACACCTTC.

The chain has TRBV7-2 and TRBJ2-2, with 10 bases matching TRBD2. The ends lost 5 bases at V and 4 bases at J; junction bases unmatched: 16. The CDR3 runs 19 residues. The germline CDR1 and CDR2 sequences are SGHTA and FQGNSA. The CDR3 protein is CASSPRPLAGAGSTGELFF. The CDR3 coding sequence is TGTGCCAGCAGCCCCCGGCCCCTAGCGGGGGCTGGGAGCACCGGGGAGCTGTTTTTT.

The chain couples TRBV18 to TRBJ2-3, with D tentatively TRBD1 (6 bases). In germline, CDR1 is KGHSH, CDR2 LQKENI. V lost 4 bases and J 6 bases, leaving 8 bases between the germline ends. This CDR3 is built from 12 residues. The CDR3 spells CASSQTGDTQYF. CDR3 coding DNA: TGTGCCAGCTCACAGACAGGTGATACGCAGTATTTT.

The chain couples TRBV28 to TRBJ2-5, with TRBD1 matching over 8 bases. V lost 5 bases and J lost 0; bases outside the gene matches: 11. This CDR3 contains 17 residues. In germline, CDR1 is MDHEN, CDR2 SYDVKM. CDR3: CASSARPDRVHQETQYF. CDR3 DNA sequence: TGTGCCAGCAGTGCCCGTCCGGACAGGGTTCACCAAGAGACCCAGTACTTC.

This clone was counted between two and nine times. The DNA for the CDR3 is TGTGCCAGCAGCGATCGGGGGGGTCCAGATACGCAGTATTTT. Translated: CASSDRGGPDTQYF. This chain uses TRBV9 with TRBJ2-3, with TRBD2 matching over 8 bases. The germline V gene has CDR1 SGDLS and CDR2 YYNGEE. The CDR3 is 14 amino acids. Losses at the gene ends were 3 bases for V and 4 bases for J; bases not matched to a gene: 4.